Listed below are T cell receptor beta chains from one sample, sequenced in a study of early T cells in non-severe SARS-CoV-2 infection. TCRdb called the 5' RACE reads again in MiXCR, with one record for every CDR3 protein. The table has 50,000 to 60,000 distinct CDR3 sequences, approximately 12% seen once. Input material: whole blood. The source is an adult who was a healthcare worker with PCR-confirmed SARS-CoV-2 infection or an uninfected control (not recorded which). CDR3s include the opening cysteine and the closing phenylalanine or tryptophan. D genes are given only for firm matches. Clone sizes are given selectively: once, few, many, or a class where the clone is expanded.

cdr3_nt: TGTGCCAGTAGGGATCAGGGGTACAATGAGCAGTTCTTC
cdr3_aa: CASRDQGYNEQFF
v_call: TRBV19
clone_size: few
cdr3_length: 13
j_call: TRBJ2-1
d_call: NA

cdr3_nt: TGTGCCAGCAGCCCCCGGGGCTCGGAGGCAGATACGCAGTATTTT
cdr3_aa: CASSPRGSEADTQYF
v_call: TRBV7-9
clone_size: many
cdr3_length: 15
j_call: TRBJ2-3
d_call: NA

cdr3_nt: TGTGCCAGCAGCTTATACCCAGCGGGGGACACAGATACGCAGTATTTT
cdr3_aa: CASSLYPAGDTDTQYF
v_call: TRBV11-2
clone_size: many
cdr3_length: 16
j_call: TRBJ2-3
d_call: TRBD2

cdr3_nt: TGTGCCAGCAGGCTCGGACAGCCTATTAGCAATCAGCCCCAGCATTTT
cdr3_aa: CASRLGQPISNQPQHF
v_call: TRBV6-1
clone_size: few
cdr3_length: 16
j_call: TRBJ1-5
d_call: NA

cdr3_nt: TGTGCCAGCAGCCAATTCCAGGGCGGGAACGAAAAACTGTTTTTT
cdr3_aa: CASSQFQGGNEKLFF
v_call: TRBV3-1
clone_size: many
cdr3_length: 15
j_call: TRBJ1-4
d_call: NA

cdr3_nt: TGTGCCAGCAGCTCGATTCCTAGCGGGGGAACCGGGGAGCTGTTTTTT
cdr3_aa: CASSSIPSGGTGELFF
v_call: TRBV7-2
clone_size: many
cdr3_length: 16
j_call: TRBJ2-2
d_call: TRBD2

cdr3_nt: TGCAGTGCTGATAAGACAGGGTCTAGGGATACGCAGTATTTT
cdr3_aa: CSADKTGSRDTQYF
v_call: TRBV20-1
clone_size: few
cdr3_length: 14
j_call: TRBJ2-3
d_call: TRBD1

cdr3_nt: TGCAGTGCTAGGGACTGGGACAGTGGCTCTGAAGCTTTCTTT
cdr3_aa: CSARDWDSGSEAFF
v_call: TRBV20-1
clone_size: NA
cdr3_length: 14
j_call: TRBJ1-1
d_call: TRBD1

cdr3_nt: TGTGCCTGGAGTGTAGGAGGAGGGTCTGGAAACACCATATATTTT
cdr3_aa: CAWSVGGGSGNTIYF
v_call: TRBV30
clone_size: NA
cdr3_length: 15
j_call: TRBJ1-3
d_call: NA

cdr3_nt: TGTGCCAGCAGCCGAGAGGGCAACACCGGGGAGCTGTTTTTT
cdr3_aa: CASSREGNTGELFF
v_call: TRBV7-2
clone_size: once
cdr3_length: 14
j_call: TRBJ2-2
d_call: NA

cdr3_nt: TGTGCCAGTGAAACTAGCGGGGTGTGGGAGCAGTTCTTC
cdr3_aa: CASETSGVWEQFF
v_call: TRBV7-9
clone_size: many
cdr3_length: 13
j_call: TRBJ2-1
d_call: TRBD2

cdr3_nt: TGTGCCAGCAGCTTAGATCACAGGGTGGGGGAGCAGTACTTC
cdr3_aa: CASSLDHRVGEQYF
v_call: TRBV11-2
clone_size: few
cdr3_length: 14
j_call: TRBJ2-7
d_call: NA

cdr3_nt: TGCAGTGCTAGAGAGGGACGGCCCAATTCACCCCTCCACTTT
cdr3_aa: CSAREGRPNSPLHF
v_call: TRBV20-1
clone_size: few
cdr3_length: 14
j_call: TRBJ1-6
d_call: NA

cdr3_nt: TGTGCCAGCAGCGTGAAGGACAGGGCAGCCCTAAATCAGCCCCAGCATTTT
cdr3_aa: CASSVKDRAALNQPQHF
v_call: TRBV9
clone_size: many
cdr3_length: 17
j_call: TRBJ1-5
d_call: TRBD1

cdr3_nt: TGTGCCAGCAGAGAAACACGACAGAAACACACTGAAGCTTTCTTT
cdr3_aa: CASRETRQKHTEAFF
v_call: TRBV6-6
clone_size: many
cdr3_length: 15
j_call: TRBJ1-1
d_call: NA

cdr3_nt: TGTGCCAGCAGTTCAAACAGGGGGGGCAATCAGCCCCAGCATTTT
cdr3_aa: CASSSNRGGNQPQHF
v_call: TRBV12-3/TRBV12-4
clone_size: NA
cdr3_length: 15
j_call: TRBJ1-5
d_call: TRBD1

cdr3_nt: TGTGCCAGCAGTTTCCCAGGGGTAGCTAACTATGGCTACACCTTC
cdr3_aa: CASSFPGVANYGYTF
v_call: TRBV28
clone_size: few
cdr3_length: 15
j_call: TRBJ1-2
d_call: NA

cdr3_nt: TGCGCCAGCAGCTTGGAGGGCAGGGGACGCGAGACCCAGTACTTC
cdr3_aa: CASSLEGRGRETQYF
v_call: TRBV5-1
clone_size: NA
cdr3_length: 15
j_call: TRBJ2-5
d_call: NA

cdr3_nt: TGTGCCAGCAGTTCCCTGGGGGGAAACTATGGCTACACCTTC
cdr3_aa: CASSSLGGNYGYTF
v_call: TRBV28
clone_size: NA
cdr3_length: 14
j_call: TRBJ1-2
d_call: NA

cdr3_nt: TGTGCCAGCACCCCCGGGGTCCTTGGGGCCAACGTCCTGACTTTC
cdr3_aa: CASTPGVLGANVLTF
v_call: TRBV9
clone_size: few
cdr3_length: 15
j_call: TRBJ2-6
d_call: NA

cdr3_nt: TGCGCCAGCAGCACCCGGGACAGGAACACCGGGGAGCTGTTTTTT
cdr3_aa: CASSTRDRNTGELFF
v_call: TRBV5-1
clone_size: NA
cdr3_length: 15
j_call: TRBJ2-2
d_call: TRBD1

cdr3_nt: TGTGCCAGCAGTCCCGACTCACCCTCTGGAAACACCATATATTTT
cdr3_aa: CASSPDSPSGNTIYF
v_call: TRBV6-1
clone_size: NA
cdr3_length: 15
j_call: TRBJ1-3
d_call: NA

cdr3_nt: TGCAGCGTTCGGACCCCCCCGGGGGAGCAGTACTTC
cdr3_aa: CSVRTPPGEQYF
v_call: TRBV29-1
clone_size: few
cdr3_length: 12
j_call: TRBJ2-7
d_call: NA

cdr3_nt: TGTGCCAGCAGTTCCAGACCCTATGGCTACACCTTC
cdr3_aa: CASSSRPYGYTF
v_call: TRBV12-3/TRBV12-4
clone_size: NA
cdr3_length: 12
j_call: TRBJ1-2
d_call: NA

cdr3_nt: TGTGCCAGCAGCGCCATTGGGACCGCCACAGATACGCAGTATTTT
cdr3_aa: CASSAIGTATDTQYF
v_call: TRBV9
clone_size: few
cdr3_length: 15
j_call: TRBJ2-3
d_call: NA

cdr3_nt: TGCAGTGCGTTCCACGGAGACACTGAAGCTTTCTTT
cdr3_aa: CSAFHGDTEAFF
v_call: TRBV20-1
clone_size: many
cdr3_length: 12
j_call: TRBJ1-1
d_call: NA

cdr3_nt: TGTGCCAGCAGCCACGGAGGGACAGACACTGAAGCTTTCTTT
cdr3_aa: CASSHGGTDTEAFF
v_call: TRBV3-1
clone_size: few
cdr3_length: 14
j_call: TRBJ1-1
d_call: TRBD1